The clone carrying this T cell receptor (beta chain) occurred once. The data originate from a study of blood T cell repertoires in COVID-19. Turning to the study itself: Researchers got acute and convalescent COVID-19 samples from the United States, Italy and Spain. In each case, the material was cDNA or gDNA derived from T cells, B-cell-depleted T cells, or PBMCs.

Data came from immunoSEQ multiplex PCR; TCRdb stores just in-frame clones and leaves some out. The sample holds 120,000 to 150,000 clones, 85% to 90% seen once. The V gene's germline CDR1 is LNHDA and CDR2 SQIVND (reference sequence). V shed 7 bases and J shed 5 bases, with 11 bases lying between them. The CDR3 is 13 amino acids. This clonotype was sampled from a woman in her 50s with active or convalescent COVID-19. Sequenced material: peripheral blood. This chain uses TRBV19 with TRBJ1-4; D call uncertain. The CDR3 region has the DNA TGTGCCAGTACTGGTAGCGGGAATGAAAAACTGTTTTTT. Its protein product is CASTGSGNEKLFF.